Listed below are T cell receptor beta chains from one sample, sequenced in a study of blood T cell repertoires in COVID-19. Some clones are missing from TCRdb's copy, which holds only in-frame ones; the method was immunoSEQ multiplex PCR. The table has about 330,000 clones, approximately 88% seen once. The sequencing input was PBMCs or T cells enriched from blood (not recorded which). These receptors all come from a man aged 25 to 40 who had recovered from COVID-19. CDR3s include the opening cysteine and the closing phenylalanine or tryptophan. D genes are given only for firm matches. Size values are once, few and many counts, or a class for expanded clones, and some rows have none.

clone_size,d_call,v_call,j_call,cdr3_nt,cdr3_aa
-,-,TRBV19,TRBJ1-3,TGTGCCAGTAGTATCGGCAGGGGAAACTCTGGAAACACCATATATTTT,CASSIGRGNSGNTIYF
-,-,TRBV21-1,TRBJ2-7,TGTGCCAGCAGCAAAGTTCGGGCTAGCGGGGGGGCCGGGGCCTACGAGCAGTACTTC,CASSKVRASGGAGAYEQYF
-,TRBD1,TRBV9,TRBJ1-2,TGTGCCAGCAGCCCTCAGCTGAGGACAGGGTCGGGTGGCTACACCTTC,CASSPQLRTGSGGYTF
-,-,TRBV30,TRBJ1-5,TGTGCCTGGAGTGTAGGGGCGCATCAGCCCCAGCATTTT,CAWSVGAHQPQHF
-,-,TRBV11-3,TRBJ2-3,TGTGCCAGTTCTAGTCGGAGGAGAGATACGCAGTATTTT,CASSSRRRDTQYF
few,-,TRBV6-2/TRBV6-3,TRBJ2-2,TGTGCCAGCAGCCCCACAGGGCACGGGGAGCTGTTTTTT,CASSPTGHGELFF
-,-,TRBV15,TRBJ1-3,TGTGCCACCAGCAAGGGGTCTGGAAACACCATATATTTT,CATSKGSGNTIYF
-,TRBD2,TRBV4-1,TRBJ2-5,TGCGCCAGCAGCCATATACCGGGACTAGCGTGGGAGACCCAGTACTTC,CASSHIPGLAWETQYF
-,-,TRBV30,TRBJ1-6,TGTGCCTACGGGGGAGGGGGCTATAATTCACCCCTCCACTTT,CAYGGGGYNSPLHF
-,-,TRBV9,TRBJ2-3,TGTGCCAGCAGCGTAGTGGCAGGGGGCACAGATACGCAGTATTTT,CASSVVAGGTDTQYF
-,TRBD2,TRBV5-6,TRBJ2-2,TGTGCCAGCAGTCGGCAGCGGGGGGGCCCGGGCACCGGGGAGCTGTTTTTT,CASSRQRGGPGTGELFF
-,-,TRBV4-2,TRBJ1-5,TGTGCCAGCAGCCAAGATACGGGGGGGATTAGCAATCAGCCCCAGCATTTT,CASSQDTGGISNQPQHF
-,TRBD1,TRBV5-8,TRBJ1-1,TGTGCCAGCAGCTTGGTAGGCGGGACAGCTGAAGCTTTCTTT,CASSLVGGTAEAFF
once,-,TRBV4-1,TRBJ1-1,TGCGCCAGCAGCCAACCCCGACAGGAAATAACTGAAGCTTTCTTT,CASSQPRQEITEAFF
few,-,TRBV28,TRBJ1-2,TGTGCCAGCGCAATAGGCGGCTTACTTTTAGCTAACTATGGCTACACCTTC,CASAIGGLLLANYGYTF
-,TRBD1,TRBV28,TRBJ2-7,TGTGCCAGCAGTTTATGGGGACAGGCTCAGCACGAGCAGTACTTC,CASSLWGQAQHEQYF
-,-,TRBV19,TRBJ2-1,TGTGCCAGTAGTATAGCCGGGGGTTCCTACAATGAGCAGTTCTTC,CASSIAGGSYNEQFF
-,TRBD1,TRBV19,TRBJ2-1,TGTGCCAGTACCTCCGACAGGGGGAACAATGAGCAGTTCTTC,CASTSDRGNNEQFF
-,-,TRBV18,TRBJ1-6,TGTGCCAGCTCACCAACACAGGAGACCTATAATTCACCCCTCCACTTT,CASSPTQETYNSPLHF
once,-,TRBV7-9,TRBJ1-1,TGTGCCAGCAGCCTCTCCGGTTCTGAAGCTTTCTTT,CASSLSGSEAFF
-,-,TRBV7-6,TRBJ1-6,TGTGCCAGCAGCTTATTCCGGCCCGGGGGAAGTCATTCACCCCTCCACTTT,CASSLFRPGGSHSPLHF
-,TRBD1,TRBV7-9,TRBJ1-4,TGTGCCAGCAGCTTAGCGATTTCAGTTGACAGGGCAAAACTGTTTTTT,CASSLAISVDRAKLFF
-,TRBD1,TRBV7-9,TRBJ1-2,TGTGCCAGCAGCCCCTCTGGGACAGGGGGCAGCTACACCTTC,CASSPSGTGGSYTF
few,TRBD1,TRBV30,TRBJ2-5,TGTGCCGGGGACAGGGCCGGAGAGACCCAGTACTTC,CAGDRAGETQYF
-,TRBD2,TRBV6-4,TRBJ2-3,TGTGCCAGCAGTGAGCGGGGGGGCTCAGATACGCAGTATTTT,CASSERGGSDTQYF
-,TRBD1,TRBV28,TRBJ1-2,TGTGCCAGCAGTTTAAGGGACAGAGAAGGCTACACCTTC,CASSLRDREGYTF
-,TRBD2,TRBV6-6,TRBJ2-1,TGTGCCAGCAGTCACCCGCGGGGGTCCTACAATGAGCAGTTCTTC,CASSHPRGSYNEQFF
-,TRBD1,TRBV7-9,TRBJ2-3,TGTGCCAGCAGAGCGAGGGACAGGGCCACAGATACGCAGTATTTT,CASRARDRATDTQYF
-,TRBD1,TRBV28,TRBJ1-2,TGTGCCAGCAGCACCCCGGGACAGGGAAACTATGGCTACACCTTC,CASSTPGQGNYGYTF
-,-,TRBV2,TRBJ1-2,TGTGCCAGCAGATCCTTGACAGCGAGCTATGGCTACACCTTC,CASRSLTASYGYTF
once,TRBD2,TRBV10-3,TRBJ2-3,TGTGCCATCAGTGGAGTCGGGGGGGTCACAGATACGCAGTATTTT,CAISGVGGVTDTQYF
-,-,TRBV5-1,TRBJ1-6,TGCGCCAGCAGCTCTAGGGGTGACTATAATTCACCCCTCCACTTT,CASSSRGDYNSPLHF
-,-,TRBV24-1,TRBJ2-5,TGTGCCACCAGTGATCCCACCACAGGGAAGCGACAGACCCAGTACTTC,CATSDPTTGKRQTQYF
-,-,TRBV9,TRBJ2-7,TGTGCCAGCAGCGTAGGACCGGGGAGCTCCTACGAGCAGTACTTC,CASSVGPGSSYEQYF
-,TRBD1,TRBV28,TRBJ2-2,TGTGCCAGCCGCCCCTCCGGGACAGGGACCACCGGGGAGCTGTTTTTT,CASRPSGTGTTGELFF
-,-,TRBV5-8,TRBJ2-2,TGTGCCAGCAGCGGCGGGCCATATACCGGGGAGCTGTTTTTT,CASSGGPYTGELFF
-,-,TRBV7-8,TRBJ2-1,TGTGCCAGCAGCTTATGGACAGCCTACAATGAGCAGTTCTTC,CASSLWTAYNEQFF
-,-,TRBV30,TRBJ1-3,TGTGCCTGGAGTGATAGACGGAGCTCTGGAAACACCATATATTTT,CAWSDRRSSGNTIYF
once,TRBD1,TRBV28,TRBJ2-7,TGTGCCAGCAGTACCCAAGGGACAGACTACGAGCAGTACTTC,CASSTQGTDYEQYF
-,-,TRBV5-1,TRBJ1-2,TGCGCCAGCAGCTTGGTACCAGAAGCTAGCTATGGCTACACCTTC,CASSLVPEASYGYTF
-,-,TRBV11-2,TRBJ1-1,TGTGCCAGCACCATGATTACAGGGTTGAACACTGAAGCTTTCTTT,CASTMITGLNTEAFF
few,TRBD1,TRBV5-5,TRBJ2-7,TGTGCCAGCAGCTTGGAGACAGGGGGCTTATCCTACGAGCAGTACTTC,CASSLETGGLSYEQYF
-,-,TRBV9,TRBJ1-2,TGTGCCAGCAGCGTAGCTCAGGGGAGCGGCTACACCTTC,CASSVAQGSGYTF
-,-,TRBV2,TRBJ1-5,TGTGCCAGCAGAGACGGGACATACAATCAGCCCCAGCATTTT,CASRDGTYNQPQHF
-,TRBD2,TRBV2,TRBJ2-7,TGTGCCAGCAGGTTAGCGGGGGGGCCGTCGGGCGAGCAGTACTTC,CASRLAGGPSGEQYF
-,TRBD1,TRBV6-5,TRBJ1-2,TGTGCCAGCAGCGTGACAGGGGGATACTATGGCTACACCTTC,CASSVTGGYYGYTF
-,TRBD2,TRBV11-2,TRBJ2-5,TGTGCCAGCAGACAAACTAGCGGGGGGACCCAAGAGACCCAGTACTTC,CASRQTSGGTQETQYF
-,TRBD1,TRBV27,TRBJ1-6,TGTGCCAGCAGTCGTCTGACAGGGAGTAGTTCACCCCTCCACTTT,CASSRLTGSSSPLHF
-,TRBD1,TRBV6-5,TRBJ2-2,TGTGCCAGCAGTTATGGGACAGCCGAGACCGGGGAGCTGTTTTTT,CASSYGTAETGELFF
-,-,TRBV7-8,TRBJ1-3,TGTGCCAGCAGCTACCGCGAGTTCCGGGGTCGGGACACCATATATTTT,CASSYREFRGRDTIYF
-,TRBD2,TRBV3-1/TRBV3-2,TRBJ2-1,TGTGCCAGCAGCCCGGGGGGTATCCTCAGCTCCTACAATGAGCAGTTCTTC,CASSPGGILSSYNEQFF
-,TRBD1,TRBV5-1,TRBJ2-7,TGCGCCAGCATCCCGGGACAGGGAACCTACGAGCAGTACTTC,CASIPGQGTYEQYF
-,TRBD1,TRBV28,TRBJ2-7,TGTGCCAGCAGTGCGACAGGGCTATCCTACGAGCAGTACTTC,CASSATGLSYEQYF
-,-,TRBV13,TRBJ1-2,TGTGCCAGCAGCTTGCGGGTCCAGGGCTACACCTTC,CASSLRVQGYTF